A single sample is the source of the 31 T cell receptor beta chains below, sequenced in a study of tumor and adjacent non-tumor tissue in lung cancer. The library came from three nested PCR rounds adapted from ARM-PCR protocols. TCRdb reanalysed the multiplex PCR reads using MiXCR and keeps one entry per CDR3 protein. The profile shows 94,000 or so distinct CDR3 sequences, under 80% of them singletons. No cell sorting was done before RNA was extracted from the tissue. The normal lung tissue was taken more than 3 cm from the tumor edge. Sequencing was carried out using distant non-tumor lung tissue. The origin of the receptors is a woman aged 50 to 65 with non-small cell lung cancer.

In regard to this clonotype: The junction does not match germline at one end; this may be a read error. V is TRBV29-1 and J is TRBJ2-1; D unclear. CDR3 length: 14 amino acids. CDR1 and CDR2 from the germline V gene are SQVTM and ANQGSEA. CDR3 coding DNA: TGCAGCGTTAAAGACTGGAGTTCCTACAATGAGCAGTTCTTC. This encodes CSVKDWSSYNEQFF.

Notes on this clonotype: Given a much more abundant clone one base away, this may be a read error. The rearrangement links TRBV5-1 to TRBJ2-7, with 12 bases aligning to TRBD1. The CDR3 loop spans 19 amino acids. The germline V gene encodes CDR1 SGHRS and CDR2 YFSETQ. CDR3 sequence: CAGSLEPGQGALSSYEQYF. The CDR3, as DNA: TGCGCCGGCAGCCTAGAACCGGGACAGGGGGCCCTTAGCTCCTACGAGCAGTACTTC.

On this clonotype: Its ends do not fully match the called genes, so a read error is possible. The chain couples TRBV6-1 to TRBJ1-5; D may be TRBD1 (5 bases). The CDR3 consists of 16 residues. Germline CDR1 and CDR2: MNHNS and SASEGT. CDR3 in amino acids: CTSSHLLAGNNHPQHF. The CDR3 DNA reads as TGTACCAGCAGTCACCTACTGGCAGGGAACAATCATCCCCAGCATTTT.

This clonotype was detected ten times or more. The chain links TRBV7-3 to TRBJ2-3; D is unclear. Trimming cost V 2 bases and J 5 bases, with 11 bases left between them. The CDR3 has 14 residues. In germline, CDR1 is SGHTA, CDR2 FQGTGA. The CDR3 bases are TGTGCCAGCAGCTTAGACCTTAAGGGAGATACGCAGTATTTT. Protein product: CASSLDLKGDTQYF.

As for this clonotype: One end of the junction varies from germline; a read error may be responsible. The rearrangement joins TRBV4-2 to TRBJ2-7, with 8 positions matching TRBD2. Germline V CDR1 and CDR2: LGHNA, YNFKEQ. The CDR3 spans 15 residues. This chain's CDR3 is CVSNQEDWLAGRQYF. CDR3 bases: TGTGTCAGCAACCAGGAGGATTGGCTAGCGGGCCGGCAGTACTTC.

The chain combines TRBV6-5 with TRBJ2-3, with a tentative D call TRBD2 (6 bases). CDR3 length: 16 residues. CDR1 and CDR2 (germline): MNHEY, SVGAGI. V was clipped by 5 bases and J by 15 bases, with 30 bases between them. DNA of the CDR3: TGTGCCAGCAGTCCCCCGCGGCCGGGAGCGGCAGATATGCATTATTTT. Translating gives CASSPPRPGAADMHYF.

Remarks on this clonotype: Being one base from a much bigger clone, this may be a read error. The chain has TRBV5-6 and TRBJ2-5, with D uncertain. Per germline, CDR1 SGHDT and CDR2 YYEEEE. V lost 7 bases and J 4 bases, leaving 8 bases between the germline ends. The CDR3 contains 11 residues. CDR3 protein: CASGLSETQYF. The DNA for the CDR3 is TGTGCCAGCGGCCTTTCAGAGACCCAGTACTTC.

With regard to this clonotype: Sequence at one end of the junction differs from germline and may be a read error. The chain employs TRBV11-2 and TRBJ2-5; D is unresolved. This CDR3 region has 15 residues. CDR1 is SGHAT, CDR2 FQNNGV, per germline. The CDR3 sequence is CASSPGPTSQVTQYF. Written as DNA, the CDR3 is TGTGCCAGTAGCCCCGGGCCCACCTCACAAGTGACCCAGTATTTC. The full variable domain, in which reference TRBV11-2 and TRBJ2-5 provide the parts outside the CDR3, is EAGVAQSPRYKIIEKRQSVAFWCNPISGHATLYWYQQILGQGPKLLIQFQNNGVVDDSQLPKDRFSAERLKGVDSTLKIQPAKLEDSAVYLCASSPGPTSQVTQYFGPGTRLLVL.

This clonotype has only a few counts. A read error may be the cause here, since a much bigger clone is one base away. V gene TRBV2 combines with J gene TRBJ2-7; D may be TRBD1 (5 bases). The CDR3 runs 14 residues. The germline V gene has CDR1 SNHLY and CDR2 FYNNEI. V lost 2 bases and J 3 bases, leaving 11 bases between the germline ends. The DNA of the CDR3 is TGTGCCAGCAGTGAATTGGGCAGGGTCTACGAGCAGTACTTC. Its translation is CASSELGRVYEQYF.

CDR3 region: CASSPRTKGRALWVQYF. The DNA of the CDR3 is TGTGCCAGCAGCCCCCGGACTAAGGGGAGGGCATTGTGGGTGCAGTACTTC. V is TRBV11-2 and J is TRBJ2-7; the match to TRBD2 covers 7 bases. This CDR3 contains 17 residues. Trimming took 5 bases from V and 9 from J; bases not matched to a gene: 22. CDR1 is SGHAT, CDR2 FQNNGV, per germline. The full variable domain, in which reference TRBV11-2 and TRBJ2-7 provide the parts outside the CDR3, is EAGVAQSPRYKIIEKRQSVAFWCNPISGHATLYWYQQILGQGPKLLIQFQNNGVVDDSQLPKDRFSAERLKGVDSTLKIQPAKLEDSAVYLCASSPRTKGRALWVQYFGPGTRLTVT.

This clonotype was recorded only once. At one boundary the junction diverges from the germline segment, which might be a read error. This sequence joins TRBV10-3 and TRBJ2-3; D unclear. The CDR3 sequence is 14 residues long. Germline V gives CDR1 ENHRY, CDR2 SYGVKD. CDR3 DNA: TGTGCCACCAGTGAGGCAAAAACCCCGGATACGCAGTATTTT. It yields the protein CATSEAKTPDTQYF.

Concerning this clonotype itself: Since no conserved phenylalanine or tryptophan closes the CDR3, a read error is the likely cause. Because the CDR3's place on the DNA is in doubt, the DNA is left out and the CDR3 is given as listed by TCRdb. This rearrangement joins TRBV10-3 to TRBJ2-3; the tabulated D call, TRBD1, remains unverified against the DNA. Germline values: CDR1 ENHRY, CDR2 SYGVKD. The CDR3 comprises 12 residues, both ends counted. Here the CDR3 reads CAIQGATDTQFS.

This clonotype has more than one count but fewer than ten. V usage is TRBV29-1 and J usage is TRBJ2-7; D may correspond to TRBD1 or TRBD2 (5 bases each). Germline CDR1 SQVTM, CDR2 ANQGSEA. This CDR3 is 11 amino acids long. V was cut by 8 bases and J by 7 bases, with 15 bases left in between. The CDR3 nucleotides read TGCAGCATTGTTAAGGGGAGTGAGCAGTACTTC. It is translated as CSIVKGSEQYF.

Turning to this clonotype: A much bigger clone sits one base away, suggesting this may be a read error. V is TRBV10-3 and J is TRBJ2-2, with 9 bases identical to TRBD2. V dropped 6 bases and J dropped 7; count of bases not matched to a gene: 12. Germline V gene data show CDR1 as ENHRY and CDR2 as SYGVKD. The CDR3 covers 16 residues. The CDR3 reads CAIRMTSGLGIGELFF. CDR3 DNA sequence: TGTGCCATCAGAATGACTAGCGGTCTCGGAATCGGGGAGCTGTTTTTT.

This clonotype was observed many times. The V gene is TRBV30, the J gene TRBJ2-7; 7 bases fit TRBD1. The germline V gene has CDR1 GTSNPN and CDR2 SVGIG (reference sequence). The CDR3 contains 12 residues. V lost 2 bases, J lost 5 bases, and 3 bases stayed unmatched. CDR3 DNA sequence: TGTGCCTGGAGTAAGACAGGGAACGAGCAGTACTTC. Protein: CAWSKTGNEQYF.

Note on this clonotype: Relative to the germline gene, one junction end is altered; a read error may explain this. J is TRBJ2-7 and V is TRBV29-1; D possibly corresponds to TRBD2 (6 bases). In germline, CDR1 is SQVTM, CDR2 ANQGSEA. This CDR3 spans 13 amino acids. For the CDR3, the DNA is TGCAGCGTTGGGGAGACTAGTTGGTACGAGCAGTGCTTC. Its protein is CSVGETSWYEQCF.

Note on this clonotype: This clone may be a read error of a much larger clone one base away. This chain links TRBV20-1 with TRBJ2-7; 9 positions match TRBD2. CDR3 length: 14 residues. CDR1 is DFQATT, CDR2 SNEGSKA, per germline (reference sequence). The CDR3 region is CSAQIAGAAYERYF. CDR3 coding DNA: TGCAGTGCTCAAATAGCGGGAGCGGCCTACGAGCGGTACTTC.

As for this clonotype: Germline is not matched at one junction end, which may reflect a read error. The V call is TRBV11-1, the J call TRBJ2-5; 9 positions agree with TRBD1. The CDR3 runs 14 residues. Germline V gene lookup returns CDR1 SGHAT and CDR2 FQDESV (reference sequence). In DNA form, the CDR3 reads TGTCCCAGCAGCCAGGGACAGGGCGTAGAGACTCAGTACTTC. Amino acids: CPSSQGQGVETQYF.

In this sample, this clonotype turned up a few times. The junction departs from germline at one end; a sequencing error may be responsible. This chain joins TRBV5-8 and TRBJ1-4; D not certain. CDR1 is SGHTS and CDR2 is YDEGEE in the germline V gene. CDR3 size: 12 residues. The CDR3 coding sequence is TGTGCCAGCAGCTTGTGTGTTGAAAAATTGTTTTTT. It is translated as CASSLCVEKLFF.

With respect to this clonotype: A clone one base away is much larger, so this may be a read error. The chain joins TRBV14 to TRBJ1-1, with D possibly matching TRBD1 (5 bases). There are 15 residues in the CDR3. Germline CDR1 reads SGHDN; CDR2 reads FVKESK. In DNA, the CDR3 is TGTGCCAGCAGCCTTCTGGACAAGCCGAACACTGAAGCTATCTTT. This codes for CASSLLDKPNTEAIF.

In regard to this clonotype: This likely comes from a read error, as the CDR3 has no conserved phenylalanine or tryptophan at its end. The chain employs TRBV24-1 and TRBJ2-5, with D possibly matching TRBD2 (5 bases). This CDR3 has 15 amino acids. CDR1 KGHDR and CDR2 SFDVKD come from the germline V gene. As DNA, the CDR3 is TGTGCCACCAGTGATGTGACACGGGGTCAAGGGACCCAGTACTTA. Its protein is CATSDVTRGQGTQYL.

The V call is TRBV5-4, the J call TRBJ1-6; the D gene is possibly TRBD1 (5 bases). This CDR3 has 18 residues. V lost 1 base and J 11 bases, leaving 25 bases between the germline ends. Germline CDR1 and CDR2: SGHNT and YYREEE (reference sequence). DNA of the CDR3: TGTGCCAGCAGCTTGTGGGACGGCGGGGGAAAGCCGTATCCACCCCTCCACTTT. Its translation is CASSLWDGGGKPYPPLHF.

This clonotype was detected ten times or more. V usage is TRBV5-1 and J usage is TRBJ2-2; 7 nucleotides line up with TRBD1. With 4 bases clipped from V and 5 bases from J, the junction kept 8 bases outside the gene matches. Germline V gene lookup returns CDR1 SGHRS and CDR2 YFSETQ. The CDR3 covers 15 residues. The CDR3 sequence is CASSADRVETGELFF. In nucleotides, the CDR3 is TGCGCCAGCAGCGCTGACAGGGTTGAGACCGGGGAGCTGTTTTTT.

This clonotype is a singleton in its sample. Germline and junction disagree at one end, which may indicate a read error. The chain recombines TRBV10-3 with TRBJ2-7, with a weak D call TRBD2 (6 bases). CDR1 is ENHRY and CDR2 is SYGVKD in the germline V gene. This CDR3 has 13 amino acids. In DNA form, the CDR3 reads TGTGCCTCCCGAGATAGGGACTCCTACGACCAGTACTTC. Translating gives CASRDRDSYDQYF.

This clonotype was seen a few times. An end of the junction differs from the germline gene, which may be a read error. The J gene is TRBJ2-3, the V gene TRBV11-2, with 8 bases fitting TRBD1. This CDR3 is built from 15 residues. Looked up from germline, CDR1 is SGHAT and CDR2 is FQNNGV. In nucleotides, the CDR3 is TGCGCCAGCAGCCCGGGACAGGCGTACACAGATGCGCAGTATTTT. Translating it yields CASSPGQAYTDAQYF.

This clonotype is labeled as medium-sized. CDR3 nucleotides: TGTGCCAGCAGCTTAGATGGGGGGACTAGTGGGCAGTTCTTC. It encodes CASSLDGGTSGQFF. This chain joins TRBV11-2 and TRBJ2-1, with 8 bases fitting TRBD2. Germline V gene lookup returns CDR1 SGHAT and CDR2 FQNNGV. This CDR3 spans 14 amino acids. The V and J ends lost 0 bases and 12 bases, in that order; junction bases with no gene match: 7.

As concerns this clonotype: The junction departs from germline at one end; a sequencing error may be responsible. The chain employs TRBV4-1 and TRBJ1-2, with TRBD1 as a possible D gene (5 bases). The CDR3 length is 15 residues. Germline V gives CDR1 MGHRA, CDR2 YSYEKL. The CDR3: CTSSQVPGSAYGYTF. DNA of the CDR3: TGCACCAGCAGCCAAGTCCCAGGGTCGGCTTATGGCTACACATTC.

Concerning this clonotype: One end of the junction varies from germline; a read error may be responsible. Written as DNA, the CDR3 is TGTACCAGCAGTTTCCCCGGACAGGGCTACGAGCAGCACTTC. Encoded protein: CTSSFPGQGYEQHF. V is TRBV28 and J is TRBJ2-7; 8 bases match TRBD1. Germline CDR1 and CDR2: MDHEN and SYDVKM. The CDR3 runs to 14 residues.

Turning to this clonotype: This CDR3 is missing its conserved last phenylalanine or tryptophan, likely due to a read error. The rearrangement uses TRBV11-2 and TRBJ1-2, with a weak D call TRBD1 (5 bases). The germline V gene has CDR1 SGHAT and CDR2 FQNNGV. The V end was cut by 0 bases, the J end by 5 bases, with 16 bases between. The CDR3 covers 16 residues. Here the CDR3 DNA reads TGTGCCAGCAGCTTAGAAATATGGGGCCGAGGATATGGCTACACCCTC. This encodes CASSLEIWGRGYGYTL.

This clonotype turned up a few times. This sequence may be a read error, since a much larger clone differs from it by one base. The V and J genes are TRBV7-9 and TRBJ1-5; D unresolved. Germline V gives CDR1 SEHNR, CDR2 FQNEAQ (reference sequence). The CDR3 totals 12 residues. DNA of the CDR3: TGTGCCAGCACCTTATTTGGTCAGCCCCAGCATTTT. Translation: CASTLFGQPQHF. Supplemented by reference TRBV7-9 and TRBJ1-5, the full variable domain reads DTGVSQNPRHKITKRGQNVTFRCDPISEHNRLYWYRQTLGQGPEFLTYFQNEAQLEKSRLLSDRFSAERPKGSFSTLEIQRTEQGDSAMYLCASTLFGQPQHFGDGTRLSIL.

Comment on this clonotype: One junction end does not reproduce the germline sequence, and a read error may be involved. The V and J genes are TRBV28 and TRBJ2-5; D may correspond to TRBD1 or TRBD2 (5 bases each). CDR3 size: 12 residues. Germline CDR1 is MDHEN and CDR2 is SYDVKM. The CDR3: CACTTPRGTQHF. The CDR3 nucleotides read TGTGCCTGCACCACGCCACGTGGGACCCAGCACTTC.